Reported below is one TCR beta chain. This clone was detected only once. Its recognized antigen is unknown. No much larger clonotype is one base removed from it; base qualities were not supplied. TCRbeta CDR3 regions were sequenced with the immunoSEQ Assay. After extraction, genomic DNA underwent amplification by bias-controlled multiplex PCR, followed by high-throughput sequencing. Regarding the original processing steps: Collapsing and filtering of sequences were performed to quantify the absolute abundance of each unique TCRbeta CDR3 region. T cell fraction was estimated by normalizing TCRbeta template counts to usable DNA, with usable DNA measured through amplification of reference genes found in all nucleated cells. Repertoire TCRs were annotated as SARS-CoV-2-specific by exact matching of V gene, CDR3 amino acid sequence and J gene to a known reactive TCR set. MIRA supplied the reference SARS-CoV-2 TCR set, which was filtered for enrichment in COVID-19-positive ImmuneCODE repertoires so that public or cross-reactive TCRs were removed. Using the MIRA antigens, annotated TCRs were further analysed by specific ORF or by position within an ORF. Depth was the summed frequency of annotated unique rearrangements, while breadth was defined as annotated unique rearrangements over total unique productive rearrangements. TCR breadth was compared between groups using two-sided Wilcoxon rank-sum tests. As stored in TCRdb, this immuneACCESS dataset retains in-frame rearrangements with V and J assigned. A fraction of the clones does not appear; measured against another copy, unresolved V genes explain less than half of the discrepancy, and the remainder lacks a known reason. The DNA was the basis for D and trimming; V, J and clone size are from that table. The sample data list hundreds of thousands of clones, and less than 90% of these were observed just once. Together, the top ten hold about 10% of the sample.

This sample is drawn from a study of Ad26.COV2.S vaccination and SARS-CoV-2 variants (dated by TCRdb to the early 2020s). With respect to the entire study: Donors in the vaccine arm were drawn from COV1001, a multicentre, randomized, double-blind, placebo-controlled phase I-IIa trial testing Ad26.COV2.S in healthy adults. Ad26.COV2.S was given intramuscularly at 5x10^10 or 1x10^11 viral particles, as a single shot or as two shots 56 days apart. TCRbeta repertoire sequencing was used to assess the specificity and breadth of SARS-CoV-2-reactive T cell receptors after Ad26.COV2.S vaccination. A total of roughly 30 samples were included in the TCR-sequenced set, comprising around 19 Ad26.COV2.S vaccine recipients, 5 placebo recipients and 8 SARS-CoV-2 convalescent individuals. Trial participants were randomized into five groups of five, in which low-dose or high-dose Ad26.COV2.S was given once or twice, or placebo was given on both occasions. Throughout the experiments and outcome assessment, investigators stayed blinded to trial group allocation.

The full study reports these points: Non-spike TCR breadth was comparable between vaccine and placebo recipients, consistent with the vaccine containing only spike. The study was not powered to compare responses between vaccine doses or regimens. Higher spike-specific TCR breadth was observed in Ad26.COV2.S recipients than in placebo recipients (P = 0.0014). Substantial breadth of spike-specific CD8+ and CD4+ T cell responses was reported after vaccination. The authors noted that total T cell responses may have been underestimated by the TCR breadth and depth analyses.

The CDR3 has 15 amino acids, counting the end cysteine and phenylalanine. Only the CDR3 DNA is retained, 45 bases long and in frame from the first base. The germline V gene sets CDR1 to SGHRS and CDR2 to YFSETQ. V loses 3 bases at its end and J loses 3 bases; junction bases beyond the gene matches: 6. The sample's treatment or condition label, decoded: approximately 18 received Ad26.COV2.S at low or high dose, single or two shots; several received placebo; per-sample allocation not given. Repertoires of vaccine and placebo recipients were sequenced from samples taken on day 63 after the first injection. Between 29 July and 7 August 2020, Cohort 1b enrolled about 27 adults aged 18-55 years at one site in Boston, USA. As a vaccine, Ad26.COV2.S was a replication-incompetent adenovirus type 26 vector that expressed a prefusion-stabilized SARS-CoV-2 spike protein derived from the original Wuhan strain.

This specimen consisted of peripheral blood, obtained in a trial of Ad26.COV2.S vaccine versus placebo. The TCR originated in a person between 18 and 60 years old who received the Ad26.COV2.S COVID-19 vaccine or a placebo. The chain was built from TRBV5-1 and TRBJ2-7; 10 junctional bases match TRBD2. The bases read TGCGCCAGCAGCTCCCTAGCGGGAGAAATCTACGAGCAGTACTTC. It codes for CASSSLAGEIYEQYF.